These T cell receptor beta chains were read from a single sample in a study of T cells after yellow fever vaccination. From the 5' RACE reads, TCRdb called clonotypes with MiXCR, one entry per CDR3 protein. This sample yields approximately 85,000 distinct CDR3 sequences, of which about an eighth are seen a single time; around 24% belongs to the top ten. Sample: CD8+ T cells not binding an NS4B(214-222) dextramer, sorted from PBMCs, taken approximately 20 days after the first yellow fever vaccination. The receptor source for this set is a man aged 18 to 29 who received the YFV17D yellow fever vaccine. CDR3s include the opening cysteine and the closing phenylalanine or tryptophan. The D gene is left open where the match is weak. Where a row states a size, it is once, few, many or the class of an expanded clone; other rows omit it.

len: 17
abundance: few
v_gene: TRBV13
j_gene: TRBJ2-6
d_gene: -
CDR3nt: TGTGCCAGCAGCTTTTCCCCCCTTACACCTGGGGCCAACGTCCTGACTTTC
CDR3aa: CASSFSPLTPGANVLTF

len: 15
abundance: -
v_gene: TRBV27
j_gene: TRBJ2-3
d_gene: TRBD2
CDR3nt: TGTGCCAGCAGTTCGACTAGCGGGTCCCCAGATACGCAGTATTTT
CDR3aa: CASSSTSGSPDTQYF

len: 13
abundance: few
v_gene: TRBV29-1
j_gene: TRBJ2-7
d_gene: -
CDR3nt: TGCAGCGTCAAGCCACAGGGAGACTACGAGCAGTACTTC
CDR3aa: CSVKPQGDYEQYF

len: 17
abundance: many
v_gene: TRBV7-9
j_gene: TRBJ2-2
d_gene: -
CDR3nt: TGTGCCAGCAGCTTACGCTCCCTTTTCGCGAACACCGGGGAGCTGTTTTTT
CDR3aa: CASSLRSLFANTGELFF

len: 14
abundance: few
v_gene: TRBV15
j_gene: TRBJ2-3
d_gene: -
CDR3nt: TGTGCCACCAGCCGAGCTGCTAGCACAGATACGCAGTATTTT
CDR3aa: CATSRAASTDTQYF

len: 15
abundance: few
v_gene: TRBV12-3/TRBV12-4
j_gene: TRBJ2-3
d_gene: TRBD2
CDR3nt: TGTGCCAGCAGTTCTAGCGGGGGCTACGCGGATACGCAGTATTTT
CDR3aa: CASSSSGGYADTQYF

len: 15
abundance: few
v_gene: TRBV27
j_gene: TRBJ1-5
d_gene: -
CDR3nt: TGTGCCAGCAGTTGGGGCAGCGGGCCCAATCAGCCCCAGCATTTT
CDR3aa: CASSWGSGPNQPQHF

len: 16
abundance: few
v_gene: TRBV7-9
j_gene: TRBJ1-2
d_gene: -
CDR3nt: TGTGCCAGCAGCTTGACGGACGAGGGGCGATCCTATGGCTACACCTTC
CDR3aa: CASSLTDEGRSYGYTF

len: 15
abundance: few
v_gene: TRBV4-1
j_gene: TRBJ1-4
d_gene: TRBD1
CDR3nt: TGCGCCAGCAGCGGACGGACAGGGGTTGGGGAAAAACTGTTTTTT
CDR3aa: CASSGRTGVGEKLFF

len: 14
abundance: -
v_gene: TRBV9
j_gene: TRBJ1-6
d_gene: -
CDR3nt: TGTGCCAGCAACCACGGGAGCAATAATTCACCCCTCCACTTT
CDR3aa: CASNHGSNNSPLHF

len: 15
abundance: -
v_gene: TRBV6-1
j_gene: TRBJ2-6
d_gene: -
CDR3nt: TGTGCCAGCACTGACTACATCTCTGGCGCCAACGTCCTGACTTTC
CDR3aa: CASTDYISGANVLTF

len: 13
abundance: few
v_gene: TRBV29-1
j_gene: TRBJ2-2
d_gene: -
CDR3nt: TGCAGCGTTGCCGGGGTTAACACCGGGGAGCTGTTTTTT
CDR3aa: CSVAGVNTGELFF

len: 13
abundance: few
v_gene: TRBV7-9
j_gene: TRBJ2-2
d_gene: -
CDR3nt: TGTGCCAGCAGCTTAAGGGAGGCCCGGGAGCTGTTTTTT
CDR3aa: CASSLREARELFF

len: 14
abundance: -
v_gene: TRBV28
j_gene: TRBJ2-3
d_gene: -
CDR3nt: TGTGCCAGCAGTTTATTCCTGGGGGCAGATACGCAGTATTTT
CDR3aa: CASSLFLGADTQYF

len: 14
abundance: few
v_gene: TRBV27
j_gene: TRBJ1-1
d_gene: -
CDR3nt: TGTGCCAGCAGTTCCTGGGTTACGAACACTGAAGCTTTCTTT
CDR3aa: CASSSWVTNTEAFF

len: 14
abundance: few
v_gene: TRBV12-3/TRBV12-4
j_gene: TRBJ2-1
d_gene: -
CDR3nt: TGTGCCAGCAGTTCTTGGGGGCCCCACAATGAGCAGTTCTTC
CDR3aa: CASSSWGPHNEQFF

len: 16
abundance: -
v_gene: TRBV4-2
j_gene: TRBJ1-4
d_gene: -
CDR3nt: TGTGCCAGCAGCCAAGAAGAAGGGGCGGACGGTGAAAAACTGTTTTTT
CDR3aa: CASSQEEGADGEKLFF

len: 13
abundance: -
v_gene: TRBV4-1
j_gene: TRBJ2-5
d_gene: -
CDR3nt: TGCGCCAGCAGCCGGACCCCGGGAGAGACCCAGTACTTC
CDR3aa: CASSRTPGETQYF

len: 15
abundance: -
v_gene: TRBV4-1
j_gene: TRBJ2-1
d_gene: -
CDR3nt: TGCGCCAGCAGCCAAGTTGGCAGGGCCCAGGAAAGGCAGTTCTTC
CDR3aa: CASSQVGRAQERQFF

len: 13
abundance: -
v_gene: TRBV27
j_gene: TRBJ1-5
d_gene: -
CDR3nt: TGTGCCAGCAGTGGGGGGGCCAATCAGCCCCAGCATTTT
CDR3aa: CASSGGANQPQHF

len: 14
abundance: -
v_gene: TRBV4-1
j_gene: TRBJ2-5
d_gene: TRBD2
CDR3nt: TGCGCCAGCAGCAAACGGGAGGAGGTAGAGACCCAGTACTTC
CDR3aa: CASSKREEVETQYF

len: 15
abundance: -
v_gene: TRBV6-1
j_gene: TRBJ2-7
d_gene: TRBD1
CDR3nt: TGTGCCAGCAGTGCCGGGACAGGGTTTCCCTACGAGCAGTACTTC
CDR3aa: CASSAGTGFPYEQYF